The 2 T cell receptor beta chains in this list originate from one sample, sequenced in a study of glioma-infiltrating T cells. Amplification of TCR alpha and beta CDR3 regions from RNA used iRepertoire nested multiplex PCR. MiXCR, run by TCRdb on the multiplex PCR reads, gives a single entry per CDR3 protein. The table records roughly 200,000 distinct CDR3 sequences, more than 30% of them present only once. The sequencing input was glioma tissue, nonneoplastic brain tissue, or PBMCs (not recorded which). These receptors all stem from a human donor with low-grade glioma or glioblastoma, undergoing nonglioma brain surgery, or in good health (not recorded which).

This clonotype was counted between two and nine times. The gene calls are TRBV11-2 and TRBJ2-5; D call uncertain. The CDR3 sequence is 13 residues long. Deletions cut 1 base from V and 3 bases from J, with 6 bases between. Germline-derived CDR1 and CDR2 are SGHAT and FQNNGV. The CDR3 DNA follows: TGTGCCAGCAGCTTAGGTTGGAAAGAGACCCAGTACTTC. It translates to CASSLGWKETQYF.

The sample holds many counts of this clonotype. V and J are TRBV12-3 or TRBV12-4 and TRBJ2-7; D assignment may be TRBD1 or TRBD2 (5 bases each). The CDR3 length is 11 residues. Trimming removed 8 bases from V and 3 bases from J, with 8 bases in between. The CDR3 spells CASGDGYEQYF. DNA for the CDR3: TGTGCCAGCGGGGACGGCTACGAGCAGTACTTC.